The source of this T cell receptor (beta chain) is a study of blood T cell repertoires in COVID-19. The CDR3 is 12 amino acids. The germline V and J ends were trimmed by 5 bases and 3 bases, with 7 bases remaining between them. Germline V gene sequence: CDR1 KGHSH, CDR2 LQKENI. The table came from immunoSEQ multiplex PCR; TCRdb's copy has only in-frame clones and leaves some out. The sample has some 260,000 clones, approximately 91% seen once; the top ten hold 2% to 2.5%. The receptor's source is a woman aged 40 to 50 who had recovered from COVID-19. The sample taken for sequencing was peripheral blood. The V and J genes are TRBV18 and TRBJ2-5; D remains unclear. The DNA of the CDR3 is TGTGCCAGCTCATCAGAAGAAGAGACCCAGTACTTC. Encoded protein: CASSSEEETQYF. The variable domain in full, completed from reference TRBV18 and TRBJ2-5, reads NAGVMQNPRHLVRRRGQEARLRCSPMKGHSHVYWYRQLPEEGLKFMVYLQKENIIDESGMPKERFSAEFPKEGPSILRIQQVVRGDSAAYFCASSSEEETQYFGPGTRLLVL.